This TCR beta chain is drawn from a study of identical twins. One entry per CDR3 protein results from TCRdb running MiXCR on the 5' RACE reads. The sample contains 1.5 million to 2 million distinct CDR3 sequences, more than 30% of which appear only once. Broader study findings: Compared with models, monozygotic twins showed more out-of-frame TCR alpha sharing. Cord blood beta clonotypes present at high abundance carried fewer insertions; no such pattern appeared in memory repertoires.

CDR1 is PRHDT, CDR2 FYEKMQ, per germline (reference sequence). The CDR3 is 14 amino acids. As for this clonotype: The antigen is undetermined. At one end the junction does not follow the germline gene, possibly because of a read error.

Sequencing used cord blood. The source is a newborn girl in good health. This chain joins TRBV13 and TRBJ1-2; weak D call: TRBD1 (5 bases). CDR3 sequence (DNA): TGTGCCGGCAGCTTAGGGGCGCGGGGCTATGGCTACACCTTC. Its translation is CAGSLGARGYGYTF.